These 16 T cell receptor beta chains were sequenced from one sample in a study of CD8 T cells in ankylosing spondylitis. Study-level results: One TCR beta motif, made up of 7 or 8 highly homologous variants, appeared characteristic of ankylosing spondylitis blood.

TCRdb called the 5' RACE reads again in MiXCR, with one record for every CDR3 protein. In the table there are some 450,000 distinct CDR3 sequences, over 15% of which are singletons. These receptors' antigens are unknown. The specimen was blood, either unsorted or a sorted T cell fraction (not recorded which). Receptors were obtained from a male donor with ankylosing spondylitis.

The chain is built from TRBV11-1 and TRBJ2-1; TRBD1 agrees at 8 bases. CDR1 SGHAT and CDR2 FQDESV come from the germline V gene (reference sequence). This CDR3 is built from 17 residues. V was pared by 3 bases and J by 6 bases, with 13 bases of the junction left unmatched. The CDR3 loop is CASSLAGFRTGSNEQFF. The DNA of the CDR3 is TGTGCCAGCAGCTTGGCTGGATTTCGGACAGGGAGCAATGAGCAGTTCTTC.

This clonotype showed up just a few times. The chain employs TRBV6-1 and TRBJ1-5; 9 bases match TRBD1. The CDR3 spans 12 residues. Germline loops: CDR1 MNHNS, CDR2 SASEGT. Trimming cost V 8 bases and J 7 bases; bases outside gene matches: 3. CDR3 amino acids: CASRQGVQPQHF. CDR3 sequence (DNA): TGTGCCAGCCGACAGGGGGTACAGCCCCAGCATTTT.

The chain carries TRBV18 and TRBJ2-7; the D gene is possibly TRBD1 (6 bases). Trimming stripped 1 base from V and 5 bases from J, with 18 bases between. CDR3 length: 16 amino acids. Germline lookup yields CDR1 KGHSH and CDR2 LQKENI. The CDR3 spells CASSPRVGTGSHEQYF. CDR3 DNA sequence: TGTGCCAGCTCACCACGCGTAGGCACAGGGTCCCACGAGCAGTACTTC.

The rearrangement joins TRBV5-6 to TRBJ1-2; TRBD1 matches at 7 bases. CDR1 is SGHDT, CDR2 YYEEEE, per germline. The trim removed 0 bases at V and 8 bases at J, leaving 7 bases unmatched. CDR3 length equals 14 residues. Here the CDR3 reads CASSLGRGRRGYTF. CDR3 coding DNA: TGTGCCAGCAGCTTGGGCAGGGGGAGGCGCGGCTACACCTTC. Full variable domain (rest looked up from reference TRBV5-6 and TRBJ1-2): DAGVTQSPTHLIKTRGQQVTLRCSPKSGHDTVSWYQQALGQGPQFIFQYYEEEERQRGNFPDRFSGHQFPNYSSELNVNALLLGDSALYLCASSLGRGRRGYTFGSGTRLTVV.

This chain uses TRBV11-2 with TRBJ1-6; D is uncertain. V was trimmed by 2 bases and J by 7 bases, leaving 15 bases between them. The germline V gene has CDR1 SGHAT and CDR2 FQNNGV. This CDR3 is 16 amino acids long. CDR3 protein: CASSLLREVGNSPLHF. CDR3 DNA: TGTGCCAGCAGCTTATTAAGGGAGGTCGGCAATTCACCCCTCCACTTT.

This clonotype was seen many times. The V call is TRBV11-1, the J call TRBJ2-2, with a weak D call TRBD1 (6 bases). The CDR3 runs 17 residues. Germline lookup yields CDR1 SGHAT and CDR2 FQDESV (reference sequence). Deletions cut 4 bases from V and 3 bases from J, with 18 bases between. The CDR3 bases are TGTGCCAGCAGCTCCCCCCGACAGGCTCAGGACACCGGGGAGCTGTTTTTT. Its protein product is CASSSPRQAQDTGELFF.

This clonotype has a count of ten or more. V is TRBV9 and J is TRBJ2-1; 7 positions match TRBD1. V was pared by 4 bases and J by 5 bases, with 6 bases of the junction left unmatched. CDR3 length equals 14 residues. CDR1 and CDR2 from the germline V gene are SGDLS and YYNGEE. The CDR3 reads CASSPRQGNNEQFF. For the CDR3, the DNA is TGTGCCAGCAGCCCTAGACAGGGTAACAATGAGCAGTTCTTC.

In this sample, this clonotype turned up many times. The rearrangement joins TRBV11-2 to TRBJ2-1; 15 bases agree with TRBD2. Germline CDR1 SGHAT, CDR2 FQNNGV. This CDR3 contains 18 residues. V lost 6 bases, J lost 0 bases, and 6 bases stayed unmatched. The DNA for the CDR3 is TGTGCCAGCAGTTCGGGACTAGCGGGAGGCCGCTCCTACAATGAGCAGTTCTTC. Translation: CASSSGLAGGRSYNEQFF. Based on the CDR3 plus reference TRBV11-2 and TRBJ2-1, the full variable domain is EAGVAQSPRYKIIEKRQSVAFWCNPISGHATLYWYQQILGQGPKLLIQFQNNGVVDDSQLPKDRFSAERLKGVDSTLKIQPAKLEDSAVYLCASSSGLAGGRSYNEQFFGPGTRLTVL.

On this clonotype itself: A junction end diverges from the germline sequence, so it may reflect a read error. The chain uses TRBV2 and TRBJ2-3; 10 bases are shared with TRBD1. This CDR3 region has 16 residues. The germline CDR1 and CDR2 sequences are SNHLY and FYNNEI. The CDR3 region has the DNA TGTGCCAGCAGTGGAGGAGACAGGGGGCCAGCAGATACGCAGAATTTT. Encoded protein: CASSGGDRGPADTQNF. Combining the CDR3 with reference TRBV2 and TRBJ2-3 gives the whole variable domain EPEVTQTPSHQVTQMGQEVILRCVPISNHLYFYWYRQILGQKVEFLVSFYNNEISEKSEIFDDQFSVERPDGSNFTLKIRSTKLEDSAMYFCASSGGDRGPADTQNFGPGTRLTVL.

This chain connects TRBV12-3 or TRBV12-4 to TRBJ1-3; TRBD1 might be the D (6 bases). CDR3 length equals 15 residues. V lost 3 bases and J 0 bases, leaving 9 bases between the germline ends. CDR3 in amino acids: CASSLGGISGNTIYF. In DNA, the CDR3 is TGTGCCAGCAGTTTGGGGGGCATCTCTGGAAACACCATATATTTT.

The CDR3 DNA follows: TGTGCCAGCAGTTTATCGAGAGCGGGAGGATCCTACGAGCAGTACTTC. Protein product: CASSLSRAGGSYEQYF. The J gene is TRBJ2-7, the V gene TRBV27, with 9 bases aligning to TRBD2. Per germline, CDR1 MNHEY and CDR2 SMNVEV (reference sequence). V trimming: 0 bases; J trimming: 1 base; junction bases outside the gene matches: 4. The CDR3 covers 16 residues.

Only a few counts were recorded for this clonotype. The chain combines TRBV21-1 with TRBJ1-5. TRBV21-1 is a known pseudogene. The CDR3 runs to 12 residues. The CDR3 DNA sequence: TGTGCCAGCAGGGTTTGCAATCAGCCCCAGCATTTT. Protein sequence: CASRVCNQPQHF.

This clonotype was detected many times. V gene TRBV5-1 combines with J gene TRBJ2-2, with TRBD2 identical over 11 bases. The CDR3 runs 16 residues. With 5 bases clipped from V and 2 bases from J, the junction kept 5 bases outside the gene matches. Germline V gene data show CDR1 as SGHRS and CDR2 as YFSETQ. CDR3 in DNA: TGCGCCAGCAGTACGACTAGCGGGGCCAACACCGGGGAGCTGTTTTTT. As protein: CASSTTSGANTGELFF.

The chain combines TRBV20-1 with TRBJ1-2; 11 bases are shared with TRBD1. The CDR3 runs to 17 residues. Germline V lookup: CDR1 DFQATT, CDR2 SNEGSKA (reference sequence). V was clipped by 3 bases and J by 0 bases; unmatched bases: 9. The CDR3 region has the DNA TGCAGTGCTAGGACTGGACAGGGGGCCGGAGCTAACTATGGCTACACCTTC. Protein: CSARTGQGAGANYGYTF.

This sequence joins TRBV5-6 and TRBJ2-4; D might be TRBD1 or TRBD2, each matching 5 bases. V was shortened by 2 bases and J by 8 bases, with 17 bases between the two germline ends. The CDR3 consists of 15 residues. CDR1 and CDR2 from the germline V gene are SGHDT and YYEEEE. CDR3 protein: CASSFGTGLGDIQYF. The CDR3 DNA reads as TGTGCCAGCAGCTTTGGAACAGGACTCGGGGACATTCAGTACTTC. The whole variable domain, remainder taken from reference TRBV5-6 and TRBJ2-4, is DAGVTQSPTHLIKTRGQQVTLRCSPKSGHDTVSWYQQALGQGPQFIFQYYEEEERQRGNFPDRFSGHQFPNYSSELNVNALLLGDSALYLCASSFGTGLGDIQYFGAGTRLSVL.

This clonotype occurred a few times. The V and J genes are TRBV5-1 and TRBJ2-6; a weak D match, TRBD2 (5 bases). From germline, CDR1 is SGHRS and CDR2 YFSETQ. The length of the CDR3 is 15 residues. The V gene lost 2 bases and the J gene lost 1 base, with 7 bases spanning the gap. The CDR3 spells CASSFRRSGANVLTF. The CDR3 nucleotides are TGCGCCAGCAGCTTCCGGAGGTCTGGGGCCAACGTCCTGACTTTC.